This TCR beta chain comes out of a study of regulatory T cells in long-lasting Graves disease. Study results and caveats: With persistent disease, TRBV28, TRBJ1-2 and TRBJ2-5 were the favored segments.

This clonotype was recorded at least ten times. What it recognizes is unknown. TCR beta libraries were built with iRepertoire HTBI primers and Arm-PCR of CDR3 regions. TCRdb independently ran MiXCR on the multiplex PCR reads; one entry per CDR3 protein. Here the sample spans roughly 420,000 distinct CDR3 sequences, roughly 17% being singletons. The time point here: newly diagnosed GD, antithyroid drugs for less than 3 months. PBMC RNA was the source of the TCR library. The V and J ends lost 0 bases and 4 bases respectively, with 3 bases between them. Germline-derived CDR1 and CDR2 are GTSNPN and SVGIG (reference sequence). This CDR3 has 11 amino acids. The data were also submitted as part of a second study, on T cells in Graves' hyperthyroidism and ophthalmopathy.

This clonotype was obtained from a woman between 25 and 40 years old with Graves disease. Sample: peripheral blood mononuclear cells (PBMCs), taken at new diagnosis, from a patient treated with antithyroid drugs. The chain has TRBV30 and TRBJ1-2; D is unclear. CDR3: CAWSVSYGYTF. CDR3 DNA sequence: TGTGCCTGGAGTGTTTCCTATGGCTACACCTTC.